This T cell receptor (beta chain) was sequenced for a study of blood T cells in healthy people across ages. A J-beta primer mix and a sample-barcoded 5' primer were used in a second PCR of about 6 to 12 cycles. TCRdb processed the 5' RACE reads anew with MiXCR; each CDR3 protein has one entry. Here the sample spans 1,500,000 or so distinct CDR3 sequences, about 45% being singletons. CDR3 length: 15 amino acids. J was trimmed by 4 bases and V by 6 bases; bases with no gene match: 9. The V gene's germline CDR1 is SGHTA and CDR2 FQGTGA. The sample consisted of blood. The clonotype was recovered from a woman younger than 35 in good health. The chain combines TRBV7-3 with TRBJ2-7; 10 positions agree with TRBD2. CDR3 coding DNA: TGTGCCAGCAGTCAAGGGCTAGCGGGAGAGTACGAGCAGTACTTC. It encodes CASSQGLAGEYEQYF.